A selection of T cell receptor beta chains follows, all from one sample in a study of cytomegalovirus exposure and HLA in healthy donors. Measured with immunoSEQ multiplex PCR; TCRdb has only the in-frame clones, and not every one. This table has roughly 96,000 clones, 60% to 75% appearing once. Source material: PBMCs. All receptors come from a woman aged 70 to 79 in good health and CMV-seropositive. CDR3s include the opening cysteine and the closing phenylalanine or tryptophan. A D gene is named only where the DNA matches it firmly. Expanded clones get a size class; other rows say once, few or many, or leave the size out.

v_call: TRBV7-6
d_call: -
clone_size: -
j_call: TRBJ2-7
cdr3_nt: TGTGCCAGCAGCTTATCGGGAAACGAGCAGTACTTC
cdr3_aa: CASSLSGNEQYF

v_call: TRBV7-9
d_call: -
clone_size: -
j_call: TRBJ2-3
cdr3_nt: TGTTCCAGCAGCTTAATAAGCACAGATACGCAGTATTTT
cdr3_aa: CSSSLISTDTQYF

v_call: TRBV28
d_call: -
clone_size: -
j_call: TRBJ1-4
cdr3_nt: TGTGCCAGCATTCCCTCCGGGACTAATGAAAAACTGTTTTTT
cdr3_aa: CASIPSGTNEKLFF

v_call: TRBV2
d_call: -
clone_size: -
j_call: TRBJ2-7
cdr3_nt: TGTGCCAGCAGTGAATCGGACAGGGTAGGGGGAGGGGCCTACGAGCAGTACTTC
cdr3_aa: CASSESDRVGGGAYEQYF

v_call: TRBV2
d_call: -
clone_size: once
j_call: TRBJ1-5
cdr3_nt: TGTGCCAGCAGCGGGGGGTCGGGCAATCAGCCCCAGCATTTT
cdr3_aa: CASSGGSGNQPQHF

v_call: TRBV5-5
d_call: -
clone_size: once
j_call: TRBJ2-7
cdr3_nt: TGTGCCAGCAGCCTGACTCCTGAAGGCGAGCAGTACTTC
cdr3_aa: CASSLTPEGEQYF

v_call: TRBV30
d_call: TRBD1
clone_size: -
j_call: TRBJ1-5
cdr3_nt: TGTGCCTGGGCCGGACAGGGGTTTGATCAGCCCCAGCATTTT
cdr3_aa: CAWAGQGFDQPQHF

v_call: TRBV9
d_call: TRBD2
clone_size: -
j_call: TRBJ2-2
cdr3_nt: TGTGCCAGCAGCGCTAGCGGGGGTGGGGAGCTGTTTTTT
cdr3_aa: CASSASGGGELFF

v_call: TRBV10-2
d_call: -
clone_size: -
j_call: TRBJ2-1
cdr3_nt: TGCGCCAGCAGTGAGGTAGCGGAGCTTTACAATGAGCAGTTCTTC
cdr3_aa: CASSEVAELYNEQFF

v_call: TRBV15
d_call: -
clone_size: -
j_call: TRBJ2-7
cdr3_nt: TGTGCCACCAGCAGACCCGGGATCGAGTCCTACGAGCAGTACTTC
cdr3_aa: CATSRPGIESYEQYF

v_call: TRBV19
d_call: TRBD2
clone_size: -
j_call: TRBJ2-7
cdr3_nt: TGTGCCAGTAGTATGTTCCCTAGCGGGACCTACGAGCAGTACTTC
cdr3_aa: CASSMFPSGTYEQYF

v_call: TRBV5-1
d_call: TRBD1
clone_size: -
j_call: TRBJ1-6
cdr3_nt: TGCGCCAGCAGCTTGGGGACTACAGGGGGAAATTCACCCCTCCACTTT
cdr3_aa: CASSLGTTGGNSPLHF

v_call: TRBV27
d_call: -
clone_size: -
j_call: TRBJ1-2
cdr3_nt: TGTGCCAGCAGTCCTACTTCGATGAGATATAACTATGGCTACACCTTC
cdr3_aa: CASSPTSMRYNYGYTF

v_call: TRBV28
d_call: TRBD1
clone_size: few
j_call: TRBJ1-2
cdr3_nt: TGTGCCAGCAGCCCCGGGGACAGCGCCTATGGCTACACCTTC
cdr3_aa: CASSPGDSAYGYTF

v_call: TRBV12-5
d_call: TRBD1
clone_size: -
j_call: TRBJ2-2
cdr3_nt: TGTGCTAGTGGTTTGGGGACAGGGGGCACCGGGGAGCTGTTTTTT
cdr3_aa: CASGLGTGGTGELFF

v_call: TRBV10-2
d_call: -
clone_size: -
j_call: TRBJ1-1
cdr3_nt: TGCGCCAGCAGTCCGGCGGCTGGGACTGAAGCTTTCTTT
cdr3_aa: CASSPAAGTEAFF

v_call: TRBV5-4
d_call: -
clone_size: -
j_call: TRBJ1-2
cdr3_nt: TGTGCCAGCAGTTGGGACAATTCCTATCCCGGCTACACCTTC
cdr3_aa: CASSWDNSYPGYTF

v_call: TRBV7-9
d_call: TRBD1
clone_size: -
j_call: TRBJ1-2
cdr3_nt: TGTTCCAGCAGCTTAGGCAGAGGACAGGGGAACTATGGCTACACCTTC
cdr3_aa: CSSSLGRGQGNYGYTF

v_call: TRBV5-1
d_call: TRBD2
clone_size: once
j_call: TRBJ2-1
cdr3_nt: TGCGCCAGCAGCTCTATAGCGGGAGGGCAGGGTGAGCAGTTCTTC
cdr3_aa: CASSSIAGGQGEQFF

v_call: TRBV11-2
d_call: -
clone_size: -
j_call: TRBJ2-3
cdr3_nt: TGTGCCAGCAGCCCAAGCGGGACAAGCACAGATACGCAGTATTTT
cdr3_aa: CASSPSGTSTDTQYF

v_call: TRBV30
d_call: TRBD2
clone_size: -
j_call: TRBJ2-3
cdr3_nt: TGTGCCTGGAGTATTAGCGGGAGCAGGGATACGCAGTATTTT
cdr3_aa: CAWSISGSRDTQYF

v_call: TRBV19
d_call: -
clone_size: -
j_call: TRBJ2-5
cdr3_nt: TGTGCCAGTAGTATAAGACTAGTTGGATCCCAAGAGACCCAGTACTTC
cdr3_aa: CASSIRLVGSQETQYF

v_call: TRBV7-8
d_call: TRBD2
clone_size: -
j_call: TRBJ2-5
cdr3_nt: TGTGCCAGCAGCTCGCCCGGGGGGGGAGAAGAGACCCAGTACTTC
cdr3_aa: CASSSPGGGEETQYF

v_call: TRBV2
d_call: TRBD1
clone_size: -
j_call: TRBJ1-2
cdr3_nt: TGTGCCAGCAGGGGGGGGACAGGTTTAGATGGCTACACCTTC
cdr3_aa: CASRGGTGLDGYTF

v_call: TRBV29-1
d_call: -
clone_size: -
j_call: TRBJ1-5
cdr3_nt: TGCAGCGTTGGGACACATAGCAATCAGCCCCAGCATTTT
cdr3_aa: CSVGTHSNQPQHF

v_call: TRBV2
d_call: TRBD1
clone_size: -
j_call: TRBJ2-1
cdr3_nt: TGTGCCAGCAGAACAGGGGTGAGCTACAATGAGCAGTTCTTC
cdr3_aa: CASRTGVSYNEQFF

v_call: TRBV6-1
d_call: -
clone_size: few
j_call: TRBJ2-3
cdr3_nt: TGTGCCAGCAGTGAAGTCGGACAGACAGATACGCAGTATTTT
cdr3_aa: CASSEVGQTDTQYF

v_call: TRBV19
d_call: TRBD1
clone_size: -
j_call: TRBJ1-2
cdr3_nt: TGTGCCAGTAGTAGAGCCGGGACAGGGGGCGCAATGGGCTATGGCTACACCTTC
cdr3_aa: CASSRAGTGGAMGYGYTF

v_call: TRBV2
d_call: TRBD1
clone_size: once
j_call: TRBJ1-5
cdr3_nt: TGTGCCAGCAGTCCACAGGGGAGTCAGCCCCAGCATTTT
cdr3_aa: CASSPQGSQPQHF

v_call: TRBV5-1
d_call: TRBD1
clone_size: -
j_call: TRBJ1-2
cdr3_nt: TGCGCCAGCAGCCTGGGACAGGGGAACTATGGCTACACCTTC
cdr3_aa: CASSLGQGNYGYTF

v_call: TRBV11-2
d_call: -
clone_size: -
j_call: TRBJ1-2
cdr3_nt: TGTGCCAGCAGCTTAGAGGGAGGGGCTGGCTACACCTTC
cdr3_aa: CASSLEGGAGYTF

v_call: TRBV29-1
d_call: TRBD1
clone_size: -
j_call: TRBJ1-3
cdr3_nt: TGCAGCGTTGAACACGGACAGGGGAGGGGAAACACCATATATTTT
cdr3_aa: CSVEHGQGRGNTIYF

v_call: TRBV7-9
d_call: -
clone_size: -
j_call: TRBJ2-2
cdr3_nt: TGTGCCAGCAGCTTACGAGAGGCCACCAGAAACGGGGAGCTGTTTTTT
cdr3_aa: CASSLREATRNGELFF

v_call: TRBV20-1
d_call: -
clone_size: -
j_call: TRBJ2-1
cdr3_nt: TGCAGTGCTTCCACCCAGGGCGAGCAGTTCTTC
cdr3_aa: CSASTQGEQFF

v_call: TRBV7-9
d_call: -
clone_size: -
j_call: TRBJ1-5
cdr3_nt: TGTGCCAGCAGCGCAGGCCTTAGCAATCAGCCCCAGCATTTT
cdr3_aa: CASSAGLSNQPQHF

v_call: TRBV4-1
d_call: -
clone_size: -
j_call: TRBJ2-5
cdr3_nt: TGCGCCAGCAGTCAACAGGTCAGAGAGACCCAGTACTTC
cdr3_aa: CASSQQVRETQYF

v_call: TRBV18
d_call: -
clone_size: -
j_call: TRBJ2-2
cdr3_nt: TGTGCCAGCTCACCATTAGCTGAGGCCTCGAACACCGGGGAGCTGTTTTTT
cdr3_aa: CASSPLAEASNTGELFF

v_call: TRBV10-3
d_call: TRBD2
clone_size: few
j_call: TRBJ2-7
cdr3_nt: TGTGCCATCAGGGGACTAGCGGGAGAGGGGGATCCCGAGCAGTACTTC
cdr3_aa: CAIRGLAGEGDPEQYF

v_call: TRBV5-6
d_call: -
clone_size: -
j_call: TRBJ2-7
cdr3_nt: TGTGCCAGCAGCCTCCAAAGGGGCTCCTACGAGCAGTACTTC
cdr3_aa: CASSLQRGSYEQYF

v_call: TRBV27
d_call: TRBD2
clone_size: once
j_call: TRBJ2-7
cdr3_nt: TGTGCCAGCAGTTTCGTGGGAGGGCTACACGAGCAGTACTTC
cdr3_aa: CASSFVGGLHEQYF

v_call: TRBV29-1
d_call: TRBD1
clone_size: -
j_call: TRBJ2-4
cdr3_nt: TGCAGCGTTAAAAGACAGGGGGTAGGCAAAAACATTCAGTACTTC
cdr3_aa: CSVKRQGVGKNIQYF

v_call: TRBV28
d_call: TRBD2
clone_size: -
j_call: TRBJ2-1
cdr3_nt: TGTGCCAGCCCCTTGCCCGGGAGGGCCTACAATGAGCAGTTCTTC
cdr3_aa: CASPLPGRAYNEQFF

v_call: TRBV9
d_call: TRBD1
clone_size: -
j_call: TRBJ1-5
cdr3_nt: TGTGCCAGCAGCGTCGGGACAGGTAGTCAGCCCCAGCATTTT
cdr3_aa: CASSVGTGSQPQHF

v_call: TRBV7-6
d_call: -
clone_size: -
j_call: TRBJ2-3
cdr3_nt: TGTGCCAGCAGCTTATACCGGCAGGCAGATACGCAGTATTTT
cdr3_aa: CASSLYRQADTQYF

v_call: TRBV12-5
d_call: TRBD1
clone_size: -
j_call: TRBJ1-3
cdr3_nt: TGTGCTAGTGGCACCGGGACAGGGGCCCTCGGGAACACCATATATTTT
cdr3_aa: CASGTGTGALGNTIYF

v_call: TRBV11-2
d_call: TRBD2
clone_size: -
j_call: TRBJ2-7
cdr3_nt: TGTGCCAGCAGCTCAACTAGCGGGAGCTCCTACGAGCAGTACTTC
cdr3_aa: CASSSTSGSSYEQYF

v_call: TRBV7-7
d_call: -
clone_size: -
j_call: TRBJ2-6
cdr3_nt: TGTGCTAGCAGCCCCAGGATACTCTCTGGGGCCAACGTCCTGACTTTC
cdr3_aa: CASSPRILSGANVLTF

v_call: TRBV7-3
d_call: -
clone_size: -
j_call: TRBJ2-6
cdr3_nt: TGTGCCAGCAGCTTCGGGGGTTCTGGGGCCAACGTCCTGACTTTC
cdr3_aa: CASSFGGSGANVLTF

v_call: TRBV10-3
d_call: TRBD1
clone_size: -
j_call: TRBJ2-6
cdr3_nt: TGTGCCATCAGTGGGGACAGGAATTCTGGGGCCAACGTCCTGACTTTC
cdr3_aa: CAISGDRNSGANVLTF

v_call: TRBV4-1
d_call: -
clone_size: few
j_call: TRBJ1-4
cdr3_nt: TGCGCCAGCAGCCAAGATCTTCGGGGACTGAGAAATGAAAAACTGTTTTTT
cdr3_aa: CASSQDLRGLRNEKLFF

v_call: TRBV6-5
d_call: TRBD2
clone_size: -
j_call: TRBJ2-7
cdr3_nt: TGTGCCAGCAGTTACTCACTAGCGGGAGCTTTATACGAGCAGTACTTC
cdr3_aa: CASSYSLAGALYEQYF

v_call: TRBV4-1
d_call: TRBD2
clone_size: -
j_call: TRBJ2-5
cdr3_nt: TGCGCCAGCAGCCAAAGGCTAGCGGGGGTTGAAGAGACCCAGTACTTC
cdr3_aa: CASSQRLAGVEETQYF

v_call: TRBV28
d_call: TRBD1
clone_size: -
j_call: TRBJ1-5
cdr3_nt: TGTGCCAGCAGCTCCGGGACAGGGACTACACAGCCCCAGCATTTT
cdr3_aa: CASSSGTGTTQPQHF

v_call: TRBV18
d_call: TRBD1
clone_size: -
j_call: TRBJ2-7
cdr3_nt: TGTGCCAGCTCACCACTGGGGACAGGAACCACCTACGAGCAGTACTTC
cdr3_aa: CASSPLGTGTTYEQYF

v_call: TRBV28
d_call: -
clone_size: -
j_call: TRBJ1-3
cdr3_nt: TGTGCCAGCAGCCAAATCCCCTCTGGAAACACCATATATTTT
cdr3_aa: CASSQIPSGNTIYF

v_call: TRBV7-6
d_call: TRBD1
clone_size: -
j_call: TRBJ2-3
cdr3_nt: TGTGCCAGCAGCTTAATCAATGGACAGGGGTCCGCTAGCACAGATACGCAGTATTTT
cdr3_aa: CASSLINGQGSASTDTQYF

v_call: TRBV27
d_call: -
clone_size: -
j_call: TRBJ1-6
cdr3_nt: TGTGCCACCACCTCGGGGCAGGGAGGTAATTCACCCCTCCACTTT
cdr3_aa: CATTSGQGGNSPLHF

v_call: TRBV2
d_call: TRBD1
clone_size: once
j_call: TRBJ1-2
cdr3_nt: TGTGCCAGCACCTCAGACAGGGGATATGGCTACACCTTC
cdr3_aa: CASTSDRGYGYTF

v_call: TRBV6-5
d_call: -
clone_size: -
j_call: TRBJ1-1
cdr3_nt: TGTGCCAGCAGCCCCTTAGGCGGAGACACTGAAGCTTTCTTT
cdr3_aa: CASSPLGGDTEAFF

v_call: TRBV28
d_call: TRBD1
clone_size: -
j_call: TRBJ2-2
cdr3_nt: TGTGCCAGCGAAGGCGCAGGGGGTAAGAACACCGGGGAGCTGTTTTTT
cdr3_aa: CASEGAGGKNTGELFF